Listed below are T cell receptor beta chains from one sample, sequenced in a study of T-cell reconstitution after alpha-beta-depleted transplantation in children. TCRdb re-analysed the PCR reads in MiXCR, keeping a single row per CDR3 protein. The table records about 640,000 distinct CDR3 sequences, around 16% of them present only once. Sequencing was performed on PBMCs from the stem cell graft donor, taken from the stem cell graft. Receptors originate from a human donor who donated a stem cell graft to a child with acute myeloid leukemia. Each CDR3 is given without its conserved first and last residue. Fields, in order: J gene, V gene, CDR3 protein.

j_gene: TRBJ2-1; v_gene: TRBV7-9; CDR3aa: ASSLPSGGGNEQF
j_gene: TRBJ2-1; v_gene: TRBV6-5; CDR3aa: ASHRTSGGPGDNEQF
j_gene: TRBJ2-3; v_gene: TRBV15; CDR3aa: ATSEAVLDWSDTQY
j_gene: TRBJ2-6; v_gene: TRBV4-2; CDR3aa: ASSRETASSGANVLT
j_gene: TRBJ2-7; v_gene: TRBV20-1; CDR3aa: SAETGTGAREQY
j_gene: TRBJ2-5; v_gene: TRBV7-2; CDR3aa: ASSHISVQETQY
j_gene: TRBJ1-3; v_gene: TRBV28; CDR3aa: ASSFPSDSYAGNTIY
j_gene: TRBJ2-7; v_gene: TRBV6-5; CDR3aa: ASSYLGRDSEQY
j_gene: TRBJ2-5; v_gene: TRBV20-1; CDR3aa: CAKAASGGGVGETQY
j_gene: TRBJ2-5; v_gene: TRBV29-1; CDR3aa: SVDLGLPGETQY
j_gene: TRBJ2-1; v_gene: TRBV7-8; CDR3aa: ASTYETTTYNEQF